One sample yielded the 6 T cell receptor beta chains listed below, sequenced in a study of beta chain bispecific antibodies for T cell cancers. Antigens of these TCRs are unknown. TCRdb processed the 5' RACE reads anew with MiXCR; each CDR3 protein has one entry. The repertoire holds approximately 20,000 distinct CDR3 sequences, with approximately 2.4% as singletons. General study findings and limits: Most targeted TRBV signal came from the leukemia cell line cells, not normal T cells.

T cells were expanded from blood mononuclear cells for 2 to 4 days with anti-CD3 OKT3 or CD3/CD28 beads. Source material: healthy donor T cells cultured with leukemia cells. The receptors come from a human donor in good health. Some clones in this sample may be carry-over from other donors' samples.

This clonotype was seen at least ten times. V gene TRBV14 combines with J gene TRBJ1-1; TRBD1 agrees at 7 bases. The length of the CDR3 is 15 residues. Germline V gives CDR1 SGHDN, CDR2 FVKESK. Trimming at V came to 4 bases and at J to 0 bases, leaving 5 bases not matched to a gene. In nucleotides, the CDR3 is TGTGCCAGCAGCCGCATACAGGGGATGAACACTGAAGCTTTCTTT. Its protein product is CASSRIQGMNTEAFF.

This clonotype was detected a few times. The chain combines TRBV7-3 with TRBJ2-7; D is unclear. Trimming left V 2 bases short and J 3 bases short, with 8 bases between. Germline V gives CDR1 SGHTA, CDR2 FQGTGA. This CDR3 region has 13 residues. For the CDR3, the DNA is TGTGCCAGCAGCTTATCCCCAAACTACGAGCAGTACTTC. Its protein is CASSLSPNYEQYF.

This clonotype was picked up many times. The chain carries TRBV2 and TRBJ2-5; TRBD2 aligns across 7 bases. Trimming took 6 bases from V and 0 from J; bases not matched to a gene: 7. This CDR3 comprises 15 residues. Germline V gene sequence: CDR1 SNHLY, CDR2 FYNNEI. The chain's CDR3 is CASRAPSGDQETQYF. CDR3 coding DNA: TGTGCCAGCAGAGCGCCTAGCGGAGACCAAGAGACCCAGTACTTC.

Here the CDR3 reads CASNLGQPGNTIYF. CDR3 bases: TGTGCCAGCAACCTGGGACAGCCTGGAAACACCATATATTTT. The V gene is TRBV7-9, the J gene TRBJ1-3; 7 positions agree with TRBD1. The trim removed 7 bases at V and 2 bases at J, leaving 5 bases unmatched. CDR3 size: 14 residues. Germline V gene data show CDR1 as SEHNR and CDR2 as FQNEAQ (reference sequence).

This clonotype was picked up many times. The chain uses TRBV10-3 and TRBJ2-3; possibly TRBD1 for D (6 bases). CDR1 is ENHRY and CDR2 is SYGVKD in the germline V gene. The CDR3 covers 15 residues. Trimming removed 6 bases from V and 0 bases from J, with 13 bases in between. The CDR3 DNA follows: TGTGCCATCAGAACAGGGATTTTAAGCACAGATACGCAGTATTTT. It encodes CAIRTGILSTDTQYF.

This clonotype was observed many times. The chain employs TRBV30 and TRBJ1-1, with TRBD1 as a possible D gene (6 bases). The CDR3 contains 11 residues. The germline gives CDR1 GTSNPN, CDR2 SVGIG (reference sequence). The V end was cut by 1 base, the J end by 6 bases, with 6 bases between. Here the CDR3 reads CAWSEGAEAFF. The CDR3 DNA follows: TGTGCCTGGAGTGAGGGGGCTGAAGCTTTCTTT. Variable domain in full (rest from reference TRBV30 and TRBJ1-1): SQTIHQWPATLVQPVGSPLSLECTVEGTSNPNLYWYRQAAGRGLQLLFYSVGIGQISSEVPQNLSASRPQDRQFILSSKKLLLSDSGFYLCAWSEGAEAFFGQGTRLTVV.